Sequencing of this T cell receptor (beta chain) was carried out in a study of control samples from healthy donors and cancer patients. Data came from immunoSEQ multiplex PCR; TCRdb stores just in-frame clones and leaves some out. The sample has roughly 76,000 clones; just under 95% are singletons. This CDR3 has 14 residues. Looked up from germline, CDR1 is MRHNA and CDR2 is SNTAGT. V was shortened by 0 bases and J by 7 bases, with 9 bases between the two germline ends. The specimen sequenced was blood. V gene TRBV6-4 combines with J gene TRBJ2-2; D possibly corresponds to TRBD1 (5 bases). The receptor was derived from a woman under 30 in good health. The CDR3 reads CASSDSSDSGELFF. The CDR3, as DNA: TGTGCCAGCAGTGACTCGAGCGACAGCGGGGAGCTGTTTTTT.